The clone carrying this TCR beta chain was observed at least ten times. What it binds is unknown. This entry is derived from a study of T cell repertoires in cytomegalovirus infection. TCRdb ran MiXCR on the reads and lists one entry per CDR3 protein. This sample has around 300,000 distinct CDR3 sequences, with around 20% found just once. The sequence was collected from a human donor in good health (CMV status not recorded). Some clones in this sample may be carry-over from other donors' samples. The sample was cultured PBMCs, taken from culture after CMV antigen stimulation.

CDR3 sequence (DNA): TGTGCCAGCAGCTCCCCTTATAGGAGGCAGGATCGGGAGACCCAGTACTTC. The encoded protein is CASSSPYRRQDRETQYF. The chain has TRBV7-6 and TRBJ2-5; a possible D gene is TRBD2 (5 bases). Germline V lookup: CDR1 SGHVS, CDR2 FNYEAQ. The CDR3 sequence is 17 residues long. V lost 4 bases and J lost 5, with 23 bases in between.